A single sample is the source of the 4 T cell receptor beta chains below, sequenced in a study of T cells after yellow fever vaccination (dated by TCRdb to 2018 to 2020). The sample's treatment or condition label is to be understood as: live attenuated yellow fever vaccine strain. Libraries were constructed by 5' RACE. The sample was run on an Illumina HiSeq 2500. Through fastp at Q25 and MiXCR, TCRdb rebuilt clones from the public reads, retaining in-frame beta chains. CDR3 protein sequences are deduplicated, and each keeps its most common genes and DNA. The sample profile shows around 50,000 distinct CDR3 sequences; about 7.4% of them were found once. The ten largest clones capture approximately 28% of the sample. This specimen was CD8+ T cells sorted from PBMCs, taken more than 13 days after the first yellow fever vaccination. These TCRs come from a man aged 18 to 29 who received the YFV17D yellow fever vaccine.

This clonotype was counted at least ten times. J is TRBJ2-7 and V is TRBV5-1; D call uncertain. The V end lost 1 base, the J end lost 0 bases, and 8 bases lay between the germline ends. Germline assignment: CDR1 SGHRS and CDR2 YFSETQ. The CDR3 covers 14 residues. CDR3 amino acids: CASSLLMGSYEQYF. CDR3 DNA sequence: TGCGCCAGCAGCTTGCTAATGGGCTCCTACGAGCAGTACTTC. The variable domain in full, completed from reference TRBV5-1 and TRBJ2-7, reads KAGVTQTPRYLIKTRGQQVTLSCSPISGHRSVSWYQQTPGQGLQFLFEYFSETQRNKGNFPGRFSGRQFSNSRSEMNVSTLELGDSALYLCASSLLMGSYEQYFGPGTRLTVT.

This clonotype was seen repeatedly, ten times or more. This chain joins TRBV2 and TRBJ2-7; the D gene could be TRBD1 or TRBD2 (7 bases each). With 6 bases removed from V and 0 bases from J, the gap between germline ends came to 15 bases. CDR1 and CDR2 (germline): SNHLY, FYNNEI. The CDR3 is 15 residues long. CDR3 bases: TGTGCCAGCAGGGGGGAGGGGACAGCCTCCTACGAGCAGTACTTC. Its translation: CASRGEGTASYEQYF.

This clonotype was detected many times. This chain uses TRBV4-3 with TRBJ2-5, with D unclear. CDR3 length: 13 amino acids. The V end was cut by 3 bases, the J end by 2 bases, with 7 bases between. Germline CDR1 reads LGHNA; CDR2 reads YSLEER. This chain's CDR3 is CASSHTEQETQYF. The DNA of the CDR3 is TGCGCCAGCAGCCACACGGAACAAGAGACCCAGTACTTC.

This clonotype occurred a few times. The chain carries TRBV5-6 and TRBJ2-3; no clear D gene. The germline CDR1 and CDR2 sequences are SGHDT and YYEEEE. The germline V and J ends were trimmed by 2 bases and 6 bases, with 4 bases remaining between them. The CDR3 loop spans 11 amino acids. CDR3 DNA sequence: TGTGCCAGCAGCTTCGGGGATACGCAGTATTTT. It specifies CASSFGDTQYF. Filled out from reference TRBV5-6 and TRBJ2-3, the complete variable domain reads DAGVTQSPTHLIKTRGQQVTLRCSPKSGHDTVSWYQQALGQGPQFIFQYYEEEERQRGNFPDRFSGHQFPNYSSELNVNALLLGDSALYLCASSFGDTQYFGPGTRLTVL.